This is a list of T cell receptor beta chains from one sample in a study of human T cells and chemical hapten exposure. TCRdb redid the calling of the RACE reads with MiXCR, one entry per CDR3 protein. The repertoire holds around 190,000 distinct CDR3 sequences, with approximately 20% as singletons. The sequences come from whole blood, collected in connection with sensitization to the hapten diphenylcyclopropenone (DPC). The receptors come from a woman in her 50s with alopecia areata. Some clones in this sample may be carry-over from other donors' samples. Each CDR3 is given with its conserved first and last residue. D genes are given only for firm matches. Size is stated for part of the rows, as once, few or many counts, or as a class when the clone is expanded.

clone_size	v_call	j_call	d_call	cdr3_aa	cdr3_nt
few	TRBV3-1	TRBJ1-4	.	CASSQSPVVIRDEKLFF	TGTGCCAGCAGCCAATCCCCCGTAGTCATCCGGGATGAAAAACTGTTTTTT
.	TRBV5-1	TRBJ2-1	TRBD2	CASSLARLAGAYNEQFF	TGCGCCAGCAGCTTGGCCCGACTAGCGGGAGCCTACAATGAGCAGTTCTTC
.	TRBV20-1	TRBJ2-5	TRBD2	CSAPTSGPTETQYF	TGCAGTGCCCCGACTAGCGGGCCGACAGAGACCCAGTACTTC
few	TRBV5-4	TRBJ1-2	.	CASSIGADNNYGYTF	TGTGCCAGCAGCATTGGGGCAGACAACAACTATGGCTACACCTTC
many	TRBV28	TRBJ2-7	TRBD1	CASSSPDRGKNYEQYF	TGTGCCAGCAGTTCACCCGACAGGGGGAAAAACTACGAGCAGTACTTC
many	TRBV6-6	TRBJ1-1	TRBD1	CASSPTGSTEAFF	TGTGCCAGCAGTCCGACAGGGAGCACTGAAGCTTTCTTT
.	TRBV6-2/TRBV6-3	TRBJ2-7	.	CASSYQGNSYEQYF	TGTGCCAGCAGTTACCAGGGGAACTCCTACGAGCAGTACTTC
few	TRBV29-1	TRBJ2-1	TRBD2	CSVPFLSGRAFDEQFF	TGCAGCGTTCCCTTTCTTAGCGGGAGGGCCTTCGATGAGCAGTTCTTC
few	TRBV7-9	TRBJ1-4	.	CASSLFRGGEKLFF	TGTGCCAGCAGCTTATTCAGGGGAGGAGAAAAACTGTTTTTT
few	TRBV20-1	TRBJ1-6	.	CSARELRDNSPLHF	TGCAGTGCTAGAGAGCTTAGGGACAATTCACCCCTCCACTTT
.	TRBV7-2	TRBJ2-7	.	CASSLSSDDYEQYF	TGTGCCAGCAGCTTATCTAGCGATGATTACGAGCAGTACTTC
few	TRBV10-3	TRBJ2-3	TRBD2	CAISRTSGSFGDTQYF	TGTGCCATCAGTCGGACTAGCGGGAGTTTCGGAGATACGCAGTATTTT
few	TRBV6-2/TRBV6-3	TRBJ1-2	.	CASSGRMSNGYTF	TGTGCCAGCAGTGGTCGAATGTCGAATGGCTACACCTTC
few	TRBV3-1	TRBJ1-1	.	CASRLTGNTEAFF	TGTGCCAGCAGACTGACAGGGAACACTGAAGCTTTCTTT
few	TRBV29-1	TRBJ2-5	.	CSVASRQRQETQYF	TGCAGCGTTGCATCGAGGCAGCGGCAAGAGACCCAGTACTTC
.	TRBV20-1	TRBJ2-1	TRBD2	CSARAKLAASSYNEQFF	TGCAGTGCTAGAGCCAAACTAGCGGCATCCTCCTACAATGAGCAGTTCTTC
.	TRBV5-1	TRBJ2-7	TRBD1	CASSRWTGDEQYF	TGCGCCAGCAGCCGATGGACAGGGGACGAGCAGTACTTC
many	TRBV5-1	TRBJ2-5	TRBD2	CASRNRSLGLAGQETQYF	TGCGCCAGCAGGAATAGGAGCCTTGGACTAGCGGGGCAAGAGACCCAGTACTTC
.	TRBV9	TRBJ1-1	TRBD1	CASSATGRTGGVFGSTEAFF	TGTGCCAGCAGCGCCACTGGTCGAACAGGGGGAGTGTTCGGAAGCACTGAAGCTTTCTTT
few	TRBV9	TRBJ2-3	TRBD2	CASSVGASGGITDTQYF	TGTGCCAGCAGCGTAGGAGCTAGCGGGGGTATCACAGATACGCAGTATTTT
few	TRBV20-1	TRBJ1-6	.	CSAINPLDSPLHF	TGCAGTGCTATTAACCCCCTAGATTCACCCCTCCACTTT
.	TRBV29-1	TRBJ2-4	.	CSVELGAELAKNIQYF	TGCAGCGTTGAACTGGGAGCGGAATTAGCCAAAAACATTCAGTACTTC
few	TRBV5-6	TRBJ1-2	.	CASSQNRVSYGYTF	TGTGCCAGCAGCCAAAACAGGGTCTCCTATGGCTACACCTTC
.	TRBV7-8	TRBJ1-2	.	CASSLEAGRAAGYTF	TGTGCCAGCAGCTTAGAAGCAGGGAGGGCGGCTGGCTACACCTTC
.	TRBV7-3	TRBJ1-6	TRBD1	CASSITGDSPLHF	TGTGCCAGCAGCATTACAGGGGATTCACCCCTCCACTTT
.	TRBV5-1	TRBJ2-7	.	CASSLEGRVSEQYF	TGCGCCAGCAGCTTGGAGGGACGGGTGTCCGAGCAGTACTTC
.	TRBV11-2	TRBJ2-1	TRBD2	CASSLAPTSGRGKTNEQFF	TGTGCCAGCAGCTTAGCCCCGACTAGCGGGAGAGGAAAGACAAATGAGCAGTTCTTC
.	TRBV4-1	TRBJ2-7	.	CASSQVQGGYEQYF	TGCGCCAGCAGCCAAGTTCAAGGGGGCTACGAGCAGTACTTC
.	TRBV5-1	TRBJ2-5	.	CASSLDGGTKTQYF	TGCGCCAGCAGCTTGGATGGGGGGACGAAGACCCAGTACTTC
.	TRBV9	TRBJ1-4	TRBD1	CASSRRTGLNEKLFF	TGTGCCAGCAGCCGGCGGACAGGCCTTAATGAAAAACTGTTTTTT
.	TRBV11-2	TRBJ2-3	TRBD2	CASRRGLAGPSTDTQYF	TGTGCCAGCAGGAGGGGACTAGCGGGACCTAGCACAGATACGCAGTATTTT
.	TRBV7-2	TRBJ1-1	TRBD1	CASSSRDREQAFF	TGTGCCAGCAGCTCCCGGGACAGGGAGCAAGCTTTCTTT
many	TRBV2	TRBJ1-1	TRBD1	CASTQGAGTEAFF	TGTGCCAGCACCCAGGGGGCAGGCACTGAAGCTTTCTTT
.	TRBV29-1	TRBJ2-2	TRBD1	CSAQTTGGSTGELFF	TGCAGCGCCCAAACCACAGGGGGTAGCACCGGGGAGCTGTTTTTT
many	TRBV28	TRBJ1-3	.	CASSYGQTSGNTIYF	TGTGCCAGCAGTTACGGCCAGACCTCTGGAAACACCATATATTTT
few	TRBV3-1	TRBJ2-1	.	CASSQITTSPEQFF	TGTGCCAGCAGCCAGATTACGACTAGTCCCGAGCAGTTCTTC
.	TRBV9	TRBJ1-2	.	CASSPPGVNYGYNF	TGTGCCAGCAGCCCCCCAGGAGTCAACTATGGCTACAACTTC
.	TRBV29-1	TRBJ2-1	TRBD1	CSVEMGQGGREQFF	TGCAGCGTTGAAATGGGACAGGGTGGTCGGGAGCAGTTCTTC
few	TRBV5-1	TRBJ2-2	.	CASSLAGLTGELFF	TGCGCCAGCAGCTTGGCTGGGCTCACCGGGGAGCTGTTTTTT
few	TRBV12-5	TRBJ2-1	.	CASGLVLDRSSYNEQFF	TGTGCTAGTGGTTTGGTATTAGACCGTAGCTCCTACAATGAGCAGTTCTTC
.	TRBV5-6	TRBJ1-1	TRBD1	CASLGQGLTEAFF	TGTGCCAGCTTGGGACAGGGGCTGACTGAAGCTTTCTTT
.	TRBV2	TRBJ2-6	.	CASCLGGAGSGANVLTF	TGTGCCAGCTGCCTCGGCGGCGCGGGCTCTGGGGCCAACGTCCTGACTTTC
few	TRBV29-1	TRBJ2-2	TRBD2	CSVVSGINTGELFF	TGCAGCGTTGTTAGCGGGATAAACACCGGGGAGCTGTTTTTT
few	TRBV21-1	TRBJ2-3	.	CASSRGREVTDTQYF	TGTGCCAGCAGCAGGGGCAGGGAAGTAACAGATACGCAGTATTTT
.	TRBV11-3	TRBJ2-2	.	CASSLSQRSTGELFF	TGTGCCAGCAGCTTAAGCCAGCGGTCCACCGGGGAGCTGTTTTTT
.	TRBV29-1	TRBJ2-1	TRBD1	CSVEDWDRDGGSYNEQFF	TGCAGCGTTGAAGACTGGGACAGGGACGGGGGCTCCTACAATGAGCAGTTCTTC
.	TRBV7-2	TRBJ2-7	TRBD2	CASSFSTSGRYEQYF	TGTGCCAGCAGCTTCTCCACTAGCGGGAGATACGAGCAGTACTTC
.	TRBV3-1	TRBJ1-1	.	CASSQVKVLRTEAFF	TGTGCCAGCAGCCAAGTTAAAGTATTGAGGACTGAAGCTTTCTTT
few	TRBV29-1	TRBJ2-5	TRBD2	CSVTSGYQETQYF	TGCAGCGTAACTAGCGGGTACCAAGAGACCCAGTACTTC
.	TRBV5-1	TRBJ1-4	TRBD1	CASRLRPRDRTNEKLFF	TGCGCCAGCCGACTACGACCTAGGGACAGAACTAATGAAAAACTGTTTTTT
few	TRBV5-1	TRBJ1-2	TRBD1	CASSGGQGPYGYTF	TGCGCCAGCAGCGGCGGACAGGGGCCCTATGGCTACACCTTC
few	TRBV4-2	TRBJ2-3	.	CASSQENSGTDTQYF	TGTGCCAGCAGCCAAGAAAATAGCGGCACAGATACGCAGTATTTT
.	TRBV7-2	TRBJ2-2	.	CASSLDKTRTTGELFF	TGTGCCAGCAGCTTAGACAAGACTCGTACCACCGGGGAGCTGTTTTTT
.	TRBV10-3	TRBJ2-3	.	CAISEGRGTDTQYF	TGTGCCATCAGTGAGGGTAGGGGCACAGATACGCAGTATTTT
few	TRBV20-1	TRBJ2-7	TRBD2	CSQISAGGHEQYF	TGCAGTCAAATATCAGCGGGAGGCCACGAGCAGTACTTC
.	TRBV7-8	TRBJ2-1	.	CASTLRSRNEQFF	TGTGCCAGCACCCTACGCTCCAGGAATGAGCAGTTCTTC
.	TRBV11-3	TRBJ2-3	TRBD2	CASSNPSGRIWTDTQYF	TGTGCCAGCAGCAACCCTAGCGGGAGGATTTGGACAGATACGCAGTATTTT
.	TRBV3-1	TRBJ2-3	.	CASSPDVSTDTQYF	TGTGCCAGCAGCCCTGACGTGTCCACAGATACGCAGTATTTT
.	TRBV29-1	TRBJ1-2	.	CSVVLDSSGAYGYTF	TGCAGCGTTGTTCTGGACAGCTCTGGGGCCTATGGCTACACCTTC